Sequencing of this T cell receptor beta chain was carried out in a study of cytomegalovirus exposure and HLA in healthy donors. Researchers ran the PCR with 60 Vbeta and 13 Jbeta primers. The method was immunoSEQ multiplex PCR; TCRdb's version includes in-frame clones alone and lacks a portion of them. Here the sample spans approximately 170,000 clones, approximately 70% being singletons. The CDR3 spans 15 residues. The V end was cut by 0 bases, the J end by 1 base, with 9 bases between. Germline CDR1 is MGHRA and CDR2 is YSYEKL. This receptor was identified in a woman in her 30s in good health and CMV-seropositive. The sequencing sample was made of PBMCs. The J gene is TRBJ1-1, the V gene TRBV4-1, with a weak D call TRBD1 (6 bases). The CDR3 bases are TGCGCCAGCAGCCAAGAGGACAGACCGAACACTGAAGCTTTCTTT. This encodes CASSQEDRPNTEAFF.